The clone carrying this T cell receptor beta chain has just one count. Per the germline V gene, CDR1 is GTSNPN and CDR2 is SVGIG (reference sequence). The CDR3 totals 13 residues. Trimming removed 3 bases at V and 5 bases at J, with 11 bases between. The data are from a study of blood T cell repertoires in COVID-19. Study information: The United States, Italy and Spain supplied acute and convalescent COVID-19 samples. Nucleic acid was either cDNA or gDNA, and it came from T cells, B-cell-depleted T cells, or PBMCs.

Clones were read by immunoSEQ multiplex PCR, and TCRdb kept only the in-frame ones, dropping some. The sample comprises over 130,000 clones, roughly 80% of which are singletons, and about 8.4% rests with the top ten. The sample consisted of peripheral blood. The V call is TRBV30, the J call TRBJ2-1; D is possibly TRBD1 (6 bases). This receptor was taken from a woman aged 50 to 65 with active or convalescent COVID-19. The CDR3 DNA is TGTGCCTGGAGACAGGGACCTAACAATGAGCAGTTCTTC. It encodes CAWRQGPNNEQFF. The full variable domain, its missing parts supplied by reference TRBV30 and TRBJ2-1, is SQTIHQWPATLVQPVGSPLSLECTVEGTSNPNLYWYRQAAGRGLQLLFYSVGIGQISSEVPQNLSASRPQDRQFILSSKKLLLSDSGFYLCAWRQGPNNEQFFGPGTRLTVL.